The 24 T cell receptor beta chains below all came from one sample that was sequenced in a study of blood T cell repertoires in COVID-19. Assay used: immunoSEQ multiplex PCR; TCRdb lists only in-frame clones, some missing. Among approximately 170,000 clones, under 85% were seen once, and the ten largest hold 6% to 8.5%. Sequences were obtained from peripheral blood. These receptors came from a woman between 65 and 79 years old with COVID-19, enrolled during active disease.

The rearrangement uses TRBV5-1 and TRBJ1-2, with TRBD1 matching over 7 bases. From germline, CDR1 is SGHRS and CDR2 YFSETQ. V lost 3 bases to trimming and J lost 4 bases; unmatched junction nucleotides: 15. The CDR3 has 17 residues. CDR3 loop: CASSSVGTDLFAYGYTF. The DNA of the CDR3 is TGCGCCAGCAGCTCGGTTGGGACAGATTTATTTGCCTATGGCTACACCTTC.

V and J are TRBV6-5 and TRBJ2-2; 13 positions match TRBD2. Germline V gene sequence: CDR1 MNHEY, CDR2 SVGAGI. The CDR3 spans 16 residues. Losses at the gene ends were 4 bases for V and 4 bases for J; bases not matched to a gene: 3. This CDR3 is CASSWGLAGSTGELFF. CDR3 nucleotide sequence: TGTGCCAGCAGTTGGGGACTAGCGGGATCCACCGGGGAGCTGTTTTTT.

This clone has just a few counts. The rearrangement joins TRBV19 to TRBJ2-5; no reliable D call. Trimming left V 7 bases short and J 2 bases short, with 17 bases between. Germline V CDR1 and CDR2: LNHDA, SQIVND (reference sequence). CDR3 length: 15 residues. The CDR3 sequence is CASTFSIGEQETQYF. CDR3 coding DNA: TGTGCCAGTACCTTTTCGATCGGTGAGCAAGAGACCCAGTACTTC.

The chain carries TRBV7-9 and TRBJ1-1; D is uncertain. The CDR3 length is 14 residues. Germline lookup yields CDR1 SEHNR and CDR2 FQNEAQ (reference sequence). Trimming shortened V by 5 bases and J by 3 bases, and 13 bases separated the two germline ends. The CDR3 DNA reads TGTGCCAGCAGCGCCTTACTAGTGGACACTGAAGCTTTCTTT. Amino acid sequence: CASSALLVDTEAFF.

The chain links TRBV10-3 to TRBJ2-5; 7 bases map to TRBD2. This CDR3 has 13 amino acids. The germline gives CDR1 ENHRY, CDR2 SYGVKD. Trimming took 4 bases from V and 5 from J; bases not matched to a gene: 4. CDR3 loop: CAISALAEETQYF. For the CDR3, the DNA is TGTGCCATCAGTGCCCTAGCGGAGGAGACCCAGTACTTC.

The chain has TRBV30 and TRBJ1-1; D is undetermined. Germline V lookup: CDR1 GTSNPN, CDR2 SVGIG (reference sequence). Deletions cut 0 bases from V and 4 bases from J, with 15 bases between. The CDR3 spans 15 residues. The CDR3 bases are TGTGCCTGGAGTGTTCTGCCTCTAAGTCCCACTGAAGCTTTCTTT. Encoded protein: CAWSVLPLSPTEAFF.

In this sample, this clone turned up once. The chain employs TRBV28 and TRBJ1-2; D might be TRBD1 (5 bases). Germline values: CDR1 MDHEN, CDR2 SYDVKM. CDR3 size: 14 residues. Trimming stripped 5 bases from V and 2 bases from J, with 12 bases between. The CDR3 spells CASSHTGNNYGYTF. The CDR3 DNA is TGTGCCAGCAGTCACACAGGAAACAACTATGGCTACACCTTC.

J is TRBJ1-4 and V is TRBV5-6, with a possible D match to TRBD1 (5 bases). CDR1 is SGHDT, CDR2 YYEEEE, per germline. V lost 0 bases to trimming and J lost 0 bases, with 12 bases between them. The CDR3 has 17 residues. CDR3 in amino acids: CASSLERGTATNEKLFF. The CDR3 nucleotides read TGTGCCAGCAGCTTGGAAAGGGGAACGGCAACTAATGAAAAACTGTTTTTT.

The V call is TRBV6-5, the J call TRBJ2-4; 9 bases align to TRBD2. The CDR3 spans 15 residues. Per the germline V gene, CDR1 is MNHEY and CDR2 is SVGAGI. With 5 bases clipped from V and 11 bases from J, the junction kept 13 bases outside the gene matches. The CDR3: CASSQWSLAGPFQYF. CDR3 coding DNA: TGTGCCAGCAGTCAGTGGAGTCTAGCGGGACCATTTCAGTACTTC.

V and J are TRBV4-2 and TRBJ2-1, with 10 bases fitting TRBD2. There are 16 residues in the CDR3. V gave up 4 bases and J gave up 4 bases; unmatched junction bases: 7. Germline CDR1 is LGHNA and CDR2 is YNFKEQ. In DNA, the CDR3 is TGTGCCAGCAGCCGCCTAGCGGGAGAGACATACAATGAGCAGTTCTTC. Translated: CASSRLAGETYNEQFF.

This chain uses TRBV27 with TRBJ1-6; 7 bases line up with TRBD1. CDR1 is MNHEY and CDR2 is SMNVEV in the germline V gene (reference sequence). CDR3 length: 16 amino acids. V lost 6 bases, J lost 7 bases, and 12 bases stayed unmatched. The CDR3 DNA reads as TGTGCCAGCAGACATGACAGGGAACCTTTAAATTCACCCCTCCACTTT. The encoded protein is CASRHDREPLNSPLHF.

V usage is TRBV19 and J usage is TRBJ2-7; D call uncertain. The length of the CDR3 is 13 residues. Trimming stripped 3 bases from V and 0 bases from J, with 6 bases between. The germline CDR1 and CDR2 sequences are LNHDA and SQIVND (reference sequence). This CDR3 is CASSMAVSYEQYF. DNA of the CDR3: TGTGCCAGTAGTATGGCAGTCTCCTACGAGCAGTACTTC.

The chain is built from TRBV28 and TRBJ1-2; 8 positions match TRBD1. The CDR3 contains 15 residues. The trim removed 4 bases at V and 4 bases at J, leaving 8 bases unmatched. The germline gives CDR1 MDHEN, CDR2 SYDVKM. CDR3 nucleotides: TGTGCCAGCAGTTCCCAGGGACAGGCTCTCTATGGCTACACCTTC. It codes for CASSSQGQALYGYTF.

This sequence joins TRBV2 and TRBJ1-3; D is ambiguous. Germline V CDR1 and CDR2: SNHLY, FYNNEI. CDR3 size: 16 residues. V was cut by 4 bases and J by 0 bases, with 13 bases left in between. The CDR3 spells CASSVTGRLSGNTIYF. CDR3 nucleotide sequence: TGTGCCAGCAGTGTAACTGGCAGGCTCTCTGGAAACACCATATATTTT.

This chain joins TRBV6-1 and TRBJ2-2, with TRBD1 matching over 8 bases. In germline, CDR1 is MNHNS, CDR2 SASEGT. The CDR3 contains 16 residues. V shed 2 bases, J shed 4 bases, and the junction held 6 bases outside the gene matches. The CDR3 DNA is TGTGCCAGCAGTGAATATTTTGGGACAGGCACCGGGGAGCTGTTTTTT. Translation: CASSEYFGTGTGELFF.

This chain uses TRBV2 with TRBJ2-1; D unclear. This CDR3 is 14 amino acids long. CDR1 and CDR2 (germline): SNHLY, FYNNEI. With 6 bases removed from V and 15 bases from J, the gap between germline ends came to 24 bases. The CDR3 is CASRGLPPTWPGFF. In DNA, the CDR3 is TGTGCCAGCAGAGGCCTTCCCCCCACTTGGCCGGGGTTCTTC.

The V gene is TRBV28, the J gene TRBJ1-6, with a tentative D call TRBD1 (6 bases). This CDR3 has 16 residues. Per the germline V gene, CDR1 is MDHEN and CDR2 is SYDVKM. V gave up 6 bases and J gave up 7 bases, with 19 bases separating them. The CDR3, as DNA: TGTGCCAGCAGGGTACCCGGGACCGGACAGAATTCACCCCTCCACTTT. Translating it yields CASRVPGTGQNSPLHF. Supplemented by reference TRBV28 and TRBJ1-6, the full variable domain reads DVKVTQSSRYLVKRTGEKVFLECVQDMDHENMFWYRQDPGLGLRLIYFSYDVKMKEKGDIPEGYSVSREKKERFSLILESASTNQTSMYLCASRVPGTGQNSPLHFGNGTRLTVT.

The V call is TRBV10-2, the J call TRBJ2-7; 7 bases agree with TRBD2. The CDR3 contains 14 residues. J lost 3 bases, V lost 7 bases, and 9 bases had no gene match. The germline V gene encodes CDR1 WSHSY and CDR2 SAAADI. The CDR3 region is CASTPGLRFYEQYF. CDR3 in DNA: TGCGCCAGCACCCCGGGACTACGGTTCTACGAGCAGTACTTC.

This clone appeared a single time. The chain couples TRBV5-1 to TRBJ2-7; weak D call: TRBD1 (7 bases). The germline V gene encodes CDR1 SGHRS and CDR2 YFSETQ. This CDR3 is built from 15 residues. The germline V and J ends were trimmed by 2 bases and 4 bases, with 16 bases remaining between them. CDR3 loop: CASSFRQGGGYEQYF. In DNA form, the CDR3 reads TGCGCCAGCAGCTTCCGACAGGGTGGAGGGTACGAGCAGTACTTC.

The rearrangement uses TRBV7-9 and TRBJ1-1, with D possibly being TRBD1 (5 bases). Trimming pared 5 bases from V and 3 bases from J, leaving 16 bases between. This CDR3 is 15 amino acids long. CDR1 SEHNR and CDR2 FQNEAQ come from the germline V gene (reference sequence). The CDR3 DNA reads as TGTGCCAGCAGCCTCGGCGGGGGAGCGGACACTGAAGCTTTCTTT. Amino acid sequence: CASSLGGGADTEAFF.

The V and J genes are TRBV7-9 and TRBJ1-1, with 7 bases matching TRBD1. Germline CDR1 SEHNR, CDR2 FQNEAQ (reference sequence). The CDR3 consists of 16 residues. V dropped 0 bases and J dropped 2; count of bases not matched to a gene: 6. CDR3 nucleotides: TGTGCCAGCAGCTTAGCAGGGGGCGGAAGTAACACTGAAGCTTTCTTT. This translates into CASSLAGGGSNTEAFF.

The chain carries TRBV6-5 and TRBJ1-5; D is ambiguous. The CDR3 spans 13 residues. Trimming shortened V by 0 bases and J by 6 bases, and 6 bases separated the two germline ends. Germline CDR1 is MNHEY and CDR2 is SVGAGI. In DNA, the CDR3 is TGTGCCAGCAGTTACTCCGGGTTTCAGCCCCAGCATTTT. Protein product: CASSYSGFQPQHF.

V is TRBV28 and J is TRBJ1-1; no reliable D call. The V and J ends lost 7 bases and 1 base respectively, with 4 bases between them. This CDR3 has 11 amino acids. The germline V gene encodes CDR1 MDHEN and CDR2 SYDVKM. The CDR3 bases are TGTGCCAGCACTACGAACACTGAAGCTTTCTTT. Its translation: CASTTNTEAFF. Full variable domain (rest looked up from reference TRBV28 and TRBJ1-1): DVKVTQSSRYLVKRTGEKVFLECVQDMDHENMFWYRQDPGLGLRLIYFSYDVKMKEKGDIPEGYSVSREKKERFSLILESASTNQTSMYLCASTTNTEAFFGQGTRLTVV.

The V call is TRBV5-1, the J call TRBJ2-1, with D perhaps TRBD1 (6 bases). V gave up 0 bases and J gave up 12 bases, with 10 bases separating them. This CDR3 spans 12 amino acids. Germline CDR1 is SGHRS and CDR2 is YFSETQ. The CDR3 bases are TGCGCCAGCAGCTTGGAGGGGGTCGGGCAGTTCTTC. Translating it yields CASSLEGVGQFF.